This T cell receptor (beta chain) was sequenced for a study of blood T cell repertoires in COVID-19. Germline V gives CDR1 SNHLY, CDR2 FYNNEI. Trimming removed 6 bases at V and 12 bases at J, with 11 bases between. The CDR3 covers 10 residues. Only in-frame clones appear in the TCRdb table, and some are missing; sequencing was by immunoSEQ multiplex PCR. The sample lists a few hundred thousand clones; roughly 84% were seen once. Recovered status in Cohort 3 required two negative PCRs, clearance, or symptom resolution. The V gene is TRBV2, the J gene TRBJ1-1, with no clear D. Sequenced: PBMCs or T cells enriched from blood (not recorded which). The TCR originated in a woman aged 40-49 years who had recovered from COVID-19. The CDR3 nucleotides read TGTGCCAGCAGCGTCCGGGAGACTTTCTTT. Amino acid sequence: CASSVRETFF.